This T cell receptor beta chain was identified in a study of blood T cell repertoires in COVID-19. Original processing notes: Reference gene primers were amplified, and this amplification served to estimate nucleated cell counts. Assay used: immunoSEQ multiplex PCR; TCRdb lists only in-frame clones, some missing. Clone size and the V and J calls come from that table; the DNA yielded D and trimming. The table lists about 69,000 clones, approximately 90% of them singletons. Per germline, CDR1 SGHRS and CDR2 YFSETQ. The V gene end was trimmed by 5 bases and the J gene end by 8 bases; junction bases not matched to a gene: 14. This CDR3 is 15 amino acids long.

The chain carries TRBV5-1 and TRBJ1-2, with 8 bases aligning to TRBD1. The receptor's source is a man aged 25-40 years with acute or convalescent COVID-19. The sequenced material came from peripheral blood. The CDR3 here is CASRRTGNDAEGYTF. CDR3 bases: TGCGCCAGCAGGAGGACAGGGAATGATGCGGAAGGCTACACCTTC.